The next 28 T cell receptor beta chains were all read from a single sample in a study of CD8+CD57+ T cells in acquired aplastic anemia. It was genomic DNA that served as the template for profiling TCR beta VDJ and CDR3. TCRdb independently ran MiXCR on the reads; one entry per CDR3 protein. The repertoire includes some 140,000 distinct CDR3 sequences, less than 45% of them detected once, and 8% to 9% sits in the top ten. Material: sorted CD4+, CD8+, or CD8+CD57+ T cells (not recorded which) from PBMCs. These receptors all stem from a human donor in good health, serving as a control.

The rearrangement joins TRBV18 to TRBJ1-3, with a tentative D call TRBD1 (5 bases). Deletions cut 3 bases from V and 1 base from J, with 10 bases between. This CDR3 is built from 15 residues. Germline-derived CDR1 and CDR2 are KGHSH and LQKENI. CDR3: CASSPSGTSGNTIYF. The CDR3 DNA sequence: TGTGCCAGCTCACCCAGCGGGACGTCTGGAAACACCATATATTTT. The full variable domain, with the rest looked up from reference TRBV18 and TRBJ1-3, is NAGVMQNPRHLVRRRGQEARLRCSPMKGHSHVYWYRQLPEEGLKFMVYLQKENIIDESGMPKERFSAEFPKEGPSILRIQQVVRGDSAAYFCASSPSGTSGNTIYFGEGSWLTVV.

This clonotype was counted ten times or more. The rearrangement uses TRBV9 and TRBJ2-1, with a weak D call TRBD2 (5 bases). Germline values: CDR1 SGDLS, CDR2 YYNGEE. This CDR3 has 16 residues. The V gene lost 1 base and the J gene lost 0 bases, with 11 bases spanning the gap. CDR3: CASSVSVASSYNEQFF. The CDR3 coding sequence is TGTGCCAGCAGCGTAAGTGTAGCGAGCTCCTACAATGAGCAGTTCTTC. The complete variable domain, with remaining parts taken from reference TRBV9 and TRBJ2-1, reads DSGVTQTPKHLITATGQRVTLRCSPRSGDLSVYWYQQSLDQGLQFLIQYYNGEERAKGNILERFSAQQFPDLHSELNLSSLELGDSALYFCASSVSVASSYNEQFFGPGTRLTVL.

This clonotype was seen only a few times. This sequence may be a read error, since a much larger clone differs from it by one base. The chain carries TRBV10-3 and TRBJ2-3; 9 bases align to TRBD2. From germline, CDR1 is ENHRY and CDR2 SYGVKD. This CDR3 region has 18 residues. The ends lost 10 bases at V and 1 base at J; junction bases unmatched: 18. CDR3 DNA: TGTGCCAGCAGCGCCGGACCAGCGGGGGGCTTCCGCACAGATACGCAGTATTTT. Its protein product is CASSAGPAGGFRTDTQYF.

Turning to this clonotype: The CDR3 does not end in the conserved phenylalanine or tryptophan, so this is likely a read error. The rearrangement links TRBV19 to TRBJ2-7, with D possibly matching TRBD1 (6 bases). The CDR3 contains 14 residues. CDR1 is LNHDA and CDR2 is SQIVND in the germline V gene (reference sequence). V gave up 9 bases and J gave up 2 bases, with 17 bases separating them. The CDR3 sequence: CASSTGQLTYEQYS. The CDR3 bases are TGTGCCAGCAGCACCGGACAGCTTACCTACGAGCAGTACTCC.

In its sample, this clonotype was seen many times. The chain couples TRBV6-1 to TRBJ1-4; D unresolved. CDR1 is MNHNS and CDR2 is SASEGT in the germline V gene. The CDR3 is 12 amino acids. Trimming shortened V by 6 bases and J by 8 bases, and 10 bases separated the two germline ends. The CDR3 sequence: CASSRGSEKLFF. DNA for the CDR3: TGTGCCAGCAGCCGCGGATCGGAAAAACTGTTTTTT.

There are many counts of this clonotype. The V and J genes are TRBV19 and TRBJ1-6; 7 nucleotides match TRBD1. The germline CDR1 and CDR2 sequences are LNHDA and SQIVND (reference sequence). Trimming cost V 6 bases and J 8 bases; bases outside gene matches: 7. The CDR3 length is 14 residues. The CDR3 region has the DNA TGTGCCAGTAGACGACAGGGTTCGGATTCACCCCTCCACTTT. It specifies CASRRQGSDSPLHF.

This clonotype was observed at least ten times. The rearrangement uses TRBV10-3 and TRBJ2-5; no definite D call. Germline values: CDR1 ENHRY, CDR2 SYGVKD. V lost 4 bases to trimming and J lost 5 bases, with 11 bases between them. The CDR3 is 13 residues long. In DNA form, the CDR3 reads TGTGCCATCAGTGGGGGTGTCGGGGAGACCCAGTACTTC. Translating it yields CAISGGVGETQYF.

This clonotype has at least ten counts. V and J are TRBV20-1 and TRBJ1-1; no firm D call. The CDR3 is made up of 13 amino acids. Germline assignment: CDR1 DFQATT and CDR2 SNEGSKA (reference sequence). Trimming cost V 3 bases and J 3 bases, with 11 bases left between them. DNA for the CDR3: TGCAGTGCTAGTCAAATGTCGGACACTGAAGCTTTCTTT. It is translated as CSASQMSDTEAFF.

This clonotype was detected a few times. Being one base from a much bigger clone, this may be a read error. The V and J genes are TRBV7-2 and TRBJ2-5; unclear D gene. Germline loops: CDR1 SGHTA, CDR2 FQGNSA. The CDR3 loop spans 15 amino acids. The CDR3 DNA follows: TGTGCCAGCAGCTTAGTCTGGACCTCCCAAGGGACCCAGTACTTC. Its protein product is CASSLVWTSQGTQYF.

Comments on this clonotype: The junction and the germline gene differ at one end; a read error may be behind it. The DNA for the CDR3 is TGCAGTGCTAGAGAGCGGGGGTACCAAGGGACCCAGTACTTC. Encoded protein: CSARERGYQGTQYF. V gene TRBV20-1 combines with J gene TRBJ2-5; 7 nucleotides line up with TRBD2. The CDR3 extends over 14 amino acids. The germline V gene encodes CDR1 DFQATT and CDR2 SNEGSKA (reference sequence).

With regard to this clonotype: Its ends do not fully match the called genes, so a read error is possible. CDR3 sequence (DNA): TGTGCCAGCAATGGATATAGGGAGATCCAGTACTTC. It yields the protein CASNGYREIQYF. The rearrangement joins TRBV2 to TRBJ2-5, with D maybe TRBD2 (5 bases). CDR1 SNHLY and CDR2 FYNNEI come from the germline V gene. The CDR3 extends over 12 amino acids.

In its sample, this clonotype was seen many times. The chain combines TRBV20-1 with TRBJ2-1, with D perhaps TRBD1 or TRBD2 (5 bases each). V dropped 6 bases and J dropped 0 bases, with 18 bases sitting between them. The CDR3 spans 16 residues. Germline CDR1 is DFQATT and CDR2 is SNEGSKA (reference sequence). The CDR3 spells CSAIEGRGDSYNEQFF. The CDR3 nucleotides are TGCAGTGCCATAGAGGGACGGGGTGACTCCTACAATGAGCAGTTCTTC.

The table lists this clonotype with a few counts. This chain links TRBV7-2 with TRBJ2-7, with TRBD2 matching 16 bases. Trimming at V came to 4 bases and at J to 4 bases, leaving 1 base not matched to a gene. The germline CDR1 and CDR2 sequences are SGHTA and FQGNSA. The CDR3 is made up of 15 amino acids. DNA of the CDR3: TGTGCCAGCAGCTGGGGACTAGCGGGGGGGTACGAGCAGTACTTC. Protein sequence: CASSWGLAGGYEQYF. The entire variable domain, with the rest obtained from reference TRBV7-2 and TRBJ2-7, is as follows: GAGVSQSPSNKVTEKGKDVELRCDPISGHTALYWYRQSLGQGLEFLIYFQGNSAPDKSGLPSDRFSAERTGGSVSTLTIQRTQQEDSAVYLCASSWGLAGGYEQYFGPGTRLTVT.

J is TRBJ2-1 and V is TRBV24-1, with D hard to call. The CDR3 extends over 12 amino acids. Trimming took 3 bases from V and 5 from J, leaving 4 bases between them. Germline values: CDR1 KGHDR, CDR2 SFDVKD. CDR3 nucleotides: TGTGCCACCAGTGATGGGGACAATGAGCAGTTCTTC. As protein: CATSDGDNEQFF.

This chain uses TRBV25-1 with TRBJ2-7; weak D call: TRBD1 (7 bases). Germline assignment: CDR1 MGHDK and CDR2 SYGVNS. Trimming took 3 bases from V and 3 from J, leaving 18 bases between them. This CDR3 contains 16 residues. In nucleotides, the CDR3 is TGTGCCAGCAGTGACCCCGCGGGGACAGTGAACTACGAGCAGTACTTC. It translates to CASSDPAGTVNYEQYF.

Notes on this clonotype: A clone one base away is much larger, so this may be a read error. The gene calls are TRBV20-1 and TRBJ1-1; 8 bases are shared with TRBD1. The trim removed 2 bases at V and 2 bases at J, leaving 4 bases unmatched. CDR3 length: 14 residues. From germline, CDR1 is DFQATT and CDR2 SNEGSKA (reference sequence). The CDR3 DNA sequence: TGCAGTGCTAGACCGCAGGGGGCCAACACTGAAGCTTTCTTT. Translation gives CSARPQGANTEAFF.

The genes are TRBV19 and TRBJ2-5; D remains unclear. Trimming stripped 5 bases from V and 5 bases from J, with 12 bases between. This CDR3 contains 13 residues. Germline V gene lookup returns CDR1 LNHDA and CDR2 SQIVND (reference sequence). CDR3 region: CASSSGLGETQYF. As DNA, the CDR3 is TGTGCCAGTAGTTCCGGATTGGGGGAGACCCAGTACTTC.

This clonotype came up many times. The chain couples TRBV20-1 to TRBJ1-2; TRBD1 matches at 8 bases. The ends lost 6 bases at V and 2 bases at J; junction bases unmatched: 5. Germline loops: CDR1 DFQATT, CDR2 SNEGSKA (reference sequence). This CDR3 contains 13 residues. CDR3 bases: TGCAGTGCGATAAGACAGGGGAACTATGGCTACACCTTC. Translating gives CSAIRQGNYGYTF.

The sample holds many counts of this clonotype. The rearrangement links TRBV2 to TRBJ2-5; no clear D gene. The CDR3 has 11 amino acids. The germline V and J ends were trimmed by 7 bases and 5 bases, with 8 bases remaining between them. CDR1 and CDR2 from the germline V gene are SNHLY and FYNNEI. The CDR3 protein is CASIQAETQYF. CDR3 nucleotide sequence: TGTGCCAGCATCCAGGCCGAGACCCAGTACTTC.

This clonotype has a handful of counts. The J gene is TRBJ1-2, the V gene TRBV20-1; possibly TRBD1 for D (5 bases). The CDR3 spans 13 residues. From germline, CDR1 is DFQATT and CDR2 SNEGSKA (reference sequence). Trimming took 6 bases from V and 6 from J, leaving 17 bases between them. The CDR3 spells CSADTWGGDGYTF. CDR3 DNA: TGCAGTGCCGATACGTGGGGAGGGGATGGCTACACCTTC.

V usage is TRBV15 and J usage is TRBJ2-4, with TRBD2 identical over 9 bases. Germline-derived CDR1 and CDR2 are LNHNV and YYDKDF (reference sequence). CDR3 length: 19 amino acids. Trimming took 0 bases from V and 0 from J; bases not matched to a gene: 9. The CDR3, as DNA: TGTGCCACCAGCAGAGACCGATTAGCGGGGGCTGGAGCCAAAAACATTCAGTACTTC. Protein product: CATSRDRLAGAGAKNIQYF.

About this clonotype: With a much larger clone just one base away, this may be a read error. V gene TRBV10-3 combines with J gene TRBJ1-2; 8 positions agree with TRBD1. The CDR3 runs 17 residues. Per germline, CDR1 ENHRY and CDR2 SYGVKD. Germline trimming cut 5 bases from V and 0 bases from J; bases unmatched to any gene: 11. CDR3 in DNA: TGTGCCATCAGTTACCCGCAGGTGACAGGGGCTAACTATGGCTACACCTTC. Its translation: CAISYPQVTGANYGYTF.

This clonotype was recorded at least ten times. This chain joins TRBV20-1 and TRBJ1-1; 7 bases line up with TRBD1. V was clipped by 4 bases and J by 4 bases; unmatched bases: 9. The CDR3 contains 14 residues. The germline V gene encodes CDR1 DFQATT and CDR2 SNEGSKA (reference sequence). The CDR3 loop reads CSAKDRSRITEAFF. CDR3 DNA sequence: TGCAGTGCTAAGGACAGGTCACGAATCACTGAAGCTTTCTTT.

The chain joins TRBV29-1 to TRBJ2-7, with D maybe TRBD2 (6 bases). In germline, CDR1 is SQVTM, CDR2 ANQGSEA. The CDR3 spans 14 residues. The V end lost 3 bases, the J end lost 0 bases, and 12 bases lay between the germline ends. CDR3 sequence: CSVDGVSGSYEQYF. The CDR3 DNA follows: TGCAGCGTTGATGGGGTTAGCGGCTCCTACGAGCAGTACTTC.

The chain joins TRBV25-1 to TRBJ2-7; D not certain. CDR1 and CDR2 from the germline V gene are MGHDK and SYGVNS. V lost 6 bases and J lost 4, with 10 bases in between. The CDR3 is 12 residues long. In DNA form, the CDR3 reads TGTGCCAGCAGCGGAGATTCGTACGAGCAGTACGTC. This encodes CASSGDSYEQYV.

Here the CDR3 DNA reads TGTGCCAGCAGCTACGGACTAGCGGGAGTAGGGAATGAGCAGTTCTTC. Translation: CASSYGLAGVGNEQFF. The rearrangement joins TRBV3-1 to TRBJ2-1; 13 bases align to TRBD2. This CDR3 has 16 residues. CDR1 is LGHDT, CDR2 YNNKEL, per germline (reference sequence). The V and J ends lost 5 bases and 7 bases, in that order; junction bases with no gene match: 8.

Turning to this clonotype: This may arise from a read error, as a much more abundant clone is one base away. The chain employs TRBV6-5 and TRBJ1-2, with TRBD1 matching over 8 bases. The CDR3 is 17 residues long. V lost 2 bases and J lost 0; bases outside the gene matches: 8. The germline gives CDR1 MNHEY, CDR2 SVGAGI. CDR3 sequence reads: CASSYLQVTGANYGYTF. The CDR3 nucleotides are TGTGCCAGCAGTTACCTGCAGGTGACAGGGGCTAACTATGGCTACACCTTC.

This rearrangement joins TRBV19 to TRBJ2-7; TRBD1 matches 11 bases. The CDR3 contains 15 residues. V gave up 6 bases and J gave up 2 bases; unmatched junction bases: 6. The germline V gene encodes CDR1 LNHDA and CDR2 SQIVND (reference sequence). The CDR3 DNA follows: TGTGCCAGTAGGTCGGCGGGACAGGGGGCCTACGAGCAGTACTTC. Translated, it gives CASRSAGQGAYEQYF. Full variable domain (remainder filled in from reference TRBV19 and TRBJ2-7): DGGITQSPKYLFRKEGQNVTLSCEQNLNHDAMYWYRQDPGQGLRLIYYSQIVNDFQKGDIAEGYSVSREKKESFPLTVTSAQKNPTAFYLCASRSAGQGAYEQYFGPGTRLTVT.